Presented here are 32 T cell receptor beta chains from one specimen sequenced in a study of cytomegalovirus exposure and HLA in healthy donors (dated by TCRdb to between 2016 and 2019). Receptors were amplified or captured by the immunoSEQ multiplex PCR assay. For the multiplex PCR, a mixture combining 60 forward primers for TCR Vbeta segments and 13 reverse primers for TCR Jbeta segments was used. TCRdb's version of the immuneACCESS table is confined to in-frame rearrangements and falls short of the full clone set. An unresolved V gene accounts for under half of the shortfall where checked; the remainder is of unknown origin. In all, the sample holds fewer than 250,000 clones, and approximately 80% of those were seen once. The ten biggest clones cover 2.5% to 3% of the sample. Sequencing input: PBMCs. All receptors derive from a man aged 25 to 45 in good health and CMV-seronegative.

The chain links TRBV28 to TRBJ2-2, with D maybe TRBD1 (5 bases). The germline V gene encodes CDR1 MDHEN and CDR2 SYDVKM. This CDR3 spans 19 amino acids. The V end lost 3 bases, the J end lost 0 bases, and 20 bases lay between the germline ends. CDR3 residues: CASSLGSVMGRTNTGELFF. CDR3 DNA: TGTGCCAGCAGTTTGGGATCGGTGATGGGGCGGACGAACACCGGGGAGCTGTTTTTT.

The rearrangement links TRBV6-1 to TRBJ2-3; 9 bases map to TRBD1. There are 16 residues in the CDR3. Germline V lookup: CDR1 MNHNS, CDR2 SASEGT. Unmatched junction bases numbered 2, after V lost 1 base and J lost 0 bases. CDR3 nucleotide sequence: TGTGCCAGCAGTGAAGGGACAGGGGTTAGCACAGATACGCAGTATTTT. Translation: CASSEGTGVSTDTQYF.

The chain combines TRBV11-2 with TRBJ2-7; D might be TRBD1 (5 bases). CDR1 is SGHAT, CDR2 FQNNGV, per germline. V dropped 5 bases and J dropped 5 bases, with 16 bases sitting between them. The CDR3 runs to 14 residues. In nucleotides, the CDR3 is TGTGCCAGCAGCCCCCGACAGTGGATCCACGAGCAGTACTTC. It encodes CASSPRQWIHEQYF.

The chain links TRBV28 to TRBJ2-7; a possible D gene is TRBD2 (7 bases). CDR3 length: 15 residues. V lost 2 bases and J lost 1, with 12 bases in between. CDR1 MDHEN and CDR2 SYDVKM come from the germline V gene. CDR3 residues: CASSLGGAQSYEQYF. CDR3 nucleotide sequence: TGTGCCAGCAGTTTAGGGGGGGCGCAATCCTACGAGCAGTACTTC. The full variable domain, in which reference TRBV28 and TRBJ2-7 provide the parts outside the CDR3, is DVKVTQSSRYLVKRTGEKVFLECVQDMDHENMFWYRQDPGLGLRLIYFSYDVKMKEKGDIPEGYSVSREKKERFSLILESASTNQTSMYLCASSLGGAQSYEQYFGPGTRLTVT.

The chain joins TRBV7-2 to TRBJ1-3, with D possibly being TRBD1 (5 bases). The CDR3 extends over 16 amino acids. V dropped 8 bases and J dropped 0 bases, with 17 bases sitting between them. The germline CDR1 and CDR2 sequences are SGHTA and FQGNSA. CDR3 residues: CASHPRRGDSGNTIYF. The CDR3, as DNA: TGTGCCAGCCACCCCCGACGGGGGGACTCTGGAAACACCATATATTTT.

V is TRBV13 and J is TRBJ2-7, with TRBD2 as a possible D gene (5 bases). The CDR3 is 13 residues long. From germline, CDR1 is PRHDT and CDR2 FYEKMQ (reference sequence). Trimming shortened V by 5 bases and J by 3 bases, and 11 bases separated the two germline ends. This CDR3 reads CASSPPAGYEQYF. CDR3 bases: TGTGCCAGCAGCCCCCCGGCGGGCTACGAGCAGTACTTC.

The chain uses TRBV18 and TRBJ2-5, with TRBD2 as a possible D gene (6 bases). The CDR3 is made up of 14 amino acids. Trimming cost V 2 bases and J 7 bases, with 14 bases left between them. In germline, CDR1 is KGHSH, CDR2 LQKENI. The CDR3 sequence: CASSPGRSGGTQYF. In DNA form, the CDR3 reads TGTGCCAGCTCACCAGGCAGGTCCGGGGGGACCCAGTACTTC.

The CDR3 DNA is TGCGCCACCAGGAGGGAAGACGGGGGGCGCGGCACCGGGGAGCTGTTTTTT. It yields the protein CATRREDGGRGTGELFF. The chain uses TRBV10-2 and TRBJ2-2; the D gene is possibly TRBD2 (7 bases). This CDR3 contains 17 residues. In germline, CDR1 is WSHSY, CDR2 SAAADI. The V end lost 10 bases, the J end lost 4 bases, and 25 bases lay between the germline ends.

The V and J genes are TRBV11-2 and TRBJ1-3; no definite D call. Germline V gene lookup returns CDR1 SGHAT and CDR2 FQNNGV. The ends were cut back, 6 bases at V and 1 base at J, with 10 bases in the middle. The CDR3 has 14 amino acids. CDR3 sequence: CASRSLRSGNTIYF. The CDR3 coding sequence is TGTGCCAGCAGATCGCTCAGGTCTGGAAACACCATATATTTT.

The J gene is TRBJ2-5, the V gene TRBV5-3; D perhaps matches TRBD1 (6 bases). TRBV5-3 is an open reading frame, and its role is uncertain. V was trimmed by 4 bases and J by 4 bases, leaving 14 bases between them. The CDR3 spans 14 residues. CDR3 DNA: TGTGCCAGAAGCGACCATGGACAGAGAGAGACCCAGTACTTC. It is translated as CARSDHGQRETQYF.

The V gene is TRBV19, the J gene TRBJ2-4, with a tentative D call TRBD2 (6 bases). The CDR3 sequence is 13 residues long. CDR1 LNHDA and CDR2 SQIVND come from the germline V gene (reference sequence). Trimming shortened V by 5 bases and J by 3 bases, and 8 bases separated the two germline ends. This CDR3 is CASSLRGKNIQYF. Here the CDR3 DNA reads TGTGCCAGTAGTCTGCGGGGCAAAAACATTCAGTACTTC.

The sample holds a few counts of this clone. DNA of the CDR3: TGTGCCAGCAGTTATGGGGACAGGGACACAGATACGCAGTATTTT. Its translation: CASSYGDRDTDTQYF. J is TRBJ2-3 and V is TRBV6-6, with 9 positions matching TRBD1. Germline V gives CDR1 MNHNY, CDR2 SVGAGI (reference sequence). This CDR3 is 15 amino acids long. Losses at the gene ends were 3 bases for V and 2 bases for J; bases not matched to a gene: 3.

The CDR3 sequence: CASSLRSYYNEQFF. CDR3 nucleotide sequence: TGTGCCAGCAGTTTGCGGTCATACTACAATGAGCAGTTCTTC. The chain links TRBV28 to TRBJ2-1; D is uncertain. With 3 bases removed from V and 3 bases from J, the gap between germline ends came to 9 bases. Germline V gene sequence: CDR1 MDHEN, CDR2 SYDVKM. The CDR3 has 14 residues.

Worth noting for this clone: The junction differs from germline at one of its ends, possibly a read error. The chain recombines TRBV10-2 with TRBJ2-6, with D tentatively TRBD1 (6 bases). The CDR3 runs to 16 residues. Germline CDR1 is WSHSY and CDR2 is SAAADI. In DNA form, the CDR3 reads TGCGCCAGCAGCCGGGACATACTCTCTGGGGCCAGCGTCCTGACTTTC. Protein product: CASSRDILSGASVLTF.

V and J are TRBV29-1 and TRBJ2-1; TRBD2 matches at 10 bases. The CDR3 has 13 residues. J lost 9 bases, V lost 6 bases, and 8 bases had no gene match. The germline V gene has CDR1 SQVTM and CDR2 ANQGSEA. CDR3 DNA sequence: TGCAGCGTCGTCCTAGCGGGGGAAGTTGAGCAGTTCTTC. This codes for CSVVLAGEVEQFF.

The chain carries TRBV5-4 and TRBJ2-1; 14 bases fit TRBD2. From germline, CDR1 is SGHNT and CDR2 YYREEE (reference sequence). J was trimmed by 10 bases and V by 4 bases; bases with no gene match: 10. The CDR3 is made up of 16 amino acids. The CDR3 protein is CASSTPGTSGGKEQFF. In DNA, the CDR3 is TGTGCCAGCAGCACTCCCGGGACTAGCGGGGGTAAAGAGCAGTTCTTC.

This clone came up once. The chain has TRBV7-9 and TRBJ1-3; possible D gene TRBD1, 5 bases. Trimming pared 1 base from V and 2 bases from J, leaving 12 bases between. The CDR3 spans 16 residues. Germline assignment: CDR1 SEHNR and CDR2 FQNEAQ (reference sequence). The CDR3 nucleotides read TGTGCCAGCAGCTTAGGCGGGGGAGTAACTGGAAACACCATATATTTT. This gives the protein CASSLGGGVTGNTIYF.

Concerning this clone itself: At one boundary the junction diverges from the germline segment, which might be a read error. The V gene is TRBV28, the J gene TRBJ2-6; D is possibly TRBD2 (7 bases). The CDR3 is made up of 16 amino acids. The V gene's germline CDR1 is MDHEN and CDR2 SYDVKM. The CDR3 sequence: CASIRGGGAGASVLTF. In DNA form, the CDR3 reads TGTGCCAGCATTAGGGGGGGTGGAGCTGGGGCCAGCGTCCTGACTTTC.

The chain is built from TRBV28 and TRBJ1-2; D remains unclear. The length of the CDR3 is 15 residues. Germline V lookup: CDR1 MDHEN, CDR2 SYDVKM. V was cut by 6 bases and J by 1 base, with 15 bases left in between. CDR3 nucleotide sequence: TGTGCCAGCAGACCATATATAGACTATAACTATGGCTACACCTTC. Translation: CASRPYIDYNYGYTF.

The gene calls are TRBV18 and TRBJ2-3; 13 bases are shared with TRBD2. Germline V gene lookup returns CDR1 KGHSH and CDR2 LQKENI. V shed 3 bases, J shed 2 bases, and the junction held 5 bases outside the gene matches. The CDR3 is 17 amino acids. The CDR3: CASSPTTSGGITDTQYF. The CDR3 bases are TGTGCCAGCTCACCTACGACTAGCGGGGGGATCACAGATACGCAGTATTTT.

The chain employs TRBV4-3 and TRBJ1-2, with a weak D call TRBD1 (6 bases). Per germline, CDR1 LGHNA and CDR2 YSLEER. V was trimmed by 1 base and J by 4 bases, leaving 13 bases between them. The CDR3 has 15 amino acids. Here the CDR3 reads CASSQVPGTSYGYTF. The CDR3 coding sequence is TGCGCCAGCAGCCAAGTGCCCGGGACAAGCTATGGCTACACCTTC.

V usage is TRBV7-3 and J usage is TRBJ2-1; no firm D call. The CDR3 extends over 14 amino acids. V was pared by 1 base and J by 9 bases, with 13 bases between. Germline CDR1 SGHTA, CDR2 FQGTGA. The CDR3 loop reads CASSLSHQFTEQFF. In nucleotides, the CDR3 is TGTGCCAGCAGCTTAAGCCACCAGTTCACTGAGCAGTTCTTC.

This clone was seen once. The chain joins TRBV27 to TRBJ2-7, with 7 bases fitting TRBD1. Unmatched junction bases numbered 24, after V lost 7 bases and J lost 0 bases. Germline CDR1 and CDR2: MNHEY and SMNVEV (reference sequence). CDR3 length equals 20 residues. The CDR3, as DNA: TGTGCCAGCACCGAACGACCAGGGGGAATAAGAAGGGTAAGCTCCTACGAGCAGTACTTC. Its translation: CASTERPGGIRRVSSYEQYF.

V and J are TRBV7-2 and TRBJ1-2; D is possibly TRBD1 (5 bases). V was cut by 3 bases and J by 5 bases, with 13 bases left in between. Germline CDR1 and CDR2: SGHTA and FQGNSA. The CDR3 runs to 14 residues. This chain's CDR3 is CASSLGHRQYGYTF. The CDR3 DNA reads as TGTGCCAGCAGCTTGGGCCACAGGCAGTATGGCTACACCTTC.

The V call is TRBV2, the J call TRBJ2-1; D is perhaps TRBD2 (5 bases). Trimming left V 7 bases short and J 2 bases short, with 15 bases between. The germline CDR1 and CDR2 sequences are SNHLY and FYNNEI. CDR3 size: 15 residues. CDR3 sequence: CASILTRKAYNEQFF. The CDR3 coding sequence is TGTGCCAGCATTTTAACTAGGAAAGCCTACAATGAGCAGTTCTTC.

The V and J genes are TRBV4-1 and TRBJ2-2; D possibly corresponds to TRBD2 (7 bases). The CDR3 sequence is 13 residues long. V gave up 4 bases and J gave up 8 bases, with 11 bases separating them. Germline lookup yields CDR1 MGHRA and CDR2 YSYEKL. CDR3 sequence reads: CASSPAGAGELFF. As DNA, the CDR3 is TGCGCCAGCAGCCCTGCGGGGGCTGGGGAGCTGTTTTTT.

This clone has more than one count but fewer than ten. The V and J genes are TRBV5-4 and TRBJ2-7, with D uncertain. V lost 5 bases and J lost 7, with 22 bases in between. This CDR3 spans 15 amino acids. Germline-derived CDR1 and CDR2 are SGHNT and YYREEE (reference sequence). DNA of the CDR3: TGTGCCAGCAGTTACCTCCGCGAACCGCCCAGGGAGCAGTACTTC. Translating it yields CASSYLREPPREQYF.

This chain links TRBV28 with TRBJ1-2, with D unclear. Germline lookup yields CDR1 MDHEN and CDR2 SYDVKM. The CDR3 has 20 residues. The ends were cut back, 4 bases at V and 8 bases at J, with 35 bases in the middle. CDR3 protein: CASSYIYRTAGSHNGEGYTF. Written as DNA, the CDR3 is TGTGCCAGCAGTTACATCTATAGGACGGCGGGGTCCCACAATGGAGAGGGCTACACCTTC.

This clone turned up a few times. This chain uses TRBV28 with TRBJ1-3; D not resolved. V was clipped by 1 base and J by 0 bases, with 4 bases between them. The germline V gene encodes CDR1 MDHEN and CDR2 SYDVKM. The CDR3 covers 14 residues. CDR3 protein: CASSLSSSGNTIYF. DNA of the CDR3: TGTGCCAGCAGTTTATCCAGCTCTGGAAACACCATATATTTT. The entire variable domain, with the rest obtained from reference TRBV28 and TRBJ1-3, is as follows: DVKVTQSSRYLVKRTGEKVFLECVQDMDHENMFWYRQDPGLGLRLIYFSYDVKMKEKGDIPEGYSVSREKKERFSLILESASTNQTSMYLCASSLSSSGNTIYFGEGSWLTVV.

V usage is TRBV5-1 and J usage is TRBJ2-5; 12 bases agree with TRBD1. The length of the CDR3 is 15 residues. Germline V CDR1 and CDR2: SGHRS, YFSETQ. The V and J ends lost 5 bases and 5 bases, in that order; junction bases with no gene match: 7. CDR3 coding DNA: TGCGCCAGCAGAGCGGGGGACAGGGGGCTGGAGACCCAGTACTTC. Translated, it gives CASRAGDRGLETQYF. The complete variable domain, with remaining parts taken from reference TRBV5-1 and TRBJ2-5, reads KAGVTQTPRYLIKTRGQQVTLSCSPISGHRSVSWYQQTPGQGLQFLFEYFSETQRNKGNFPGRFSGRQFSNSRSEMNVSTLELGDSALYLCASRAGDRGLETQYFGPGTRLLVL.

J is TRBJ2-5 and V is TRBV27, with 8 bases aligning to TRBD2. The germline V gene has CDR1 MNHEY and CDR2 SMNVEV (reference sequence). With V trimmed by 10 bases and J by 2 bases, 6 bases remained unmatched. This CDR3 spans 13 amino acids. The CDR3 coding sequence is TGTGCCACCCGAGCGGGGGTGCAAGAGACCCAGTACTTC. Amino acids: CATRAGVQETQYF.

This clone was recorded a few times. The V and J genes are TRBV5-6 and TRBJ2-7; D is perhaps TRBD1 (5 bases). V was pared by 5 bases and J by 4 bases, with 13 bases between. The CDR3 runs to 13 residues. In germline, CDR1 is SGHDT, CDR2 YYEEEE. CDR3 in DNA: TGTGCCAGCAGTCTGACAGCAGGTTACGAGCAGTACTTC. It is translated as CASSLTAGYEQYF.